This TCR beta chain was captured in a study of blood T cell repertoires in COVID-19. Study background: Samples representing acute and convalescent COVID-19 were sourced from the United States, Italy and Spain. In each case, the material was cDNA or gDNA derived from T cells, B-cell-depleted T cells, or PBMCs.

V gave up 0 bases and J gave up 9 bases; unmatched junction bases: 8. Germline-derived CDR1 and CDR2 are SGDLS and YYNGEE. The CDR3 has 16 residues. As originally analysed: By means of reference gene primer amplification, nucleated cell counts were estimated. Produced via immunoSEQ multiplex PCR; TCRdb's table is partial and in-frame only. V and J calls and clone size come straight from that table; D and trimming were deduced from the DNA. The repertoire holds about 190,000 clones, with 70% to 85% as singletons. The genes are TRBV9 and TRBJ2-1; 11 nucleotides agree with TRBD2. The receptor comes from a woman aged 45-65 years with acute or convalescent COVID-19. Sequenced sample: peripheral blood. The CDR3 nucleotides read TGTGCCAGCAGCGTAGGTGGTAGCGGGAGGGCCGGTGAGCAGTTCTTC. It is translated as CASSVGGSGRAGEQFF.